Listed below are T cell receptor beta chains from one sample, sequenced in a study of glioma-infiltrating T cells after dendritic cell vaccination. Clones were sequenced by immunoSEQ multiplex PCR, and TCRdb holds only the in-frame ones, with some missing. The sample shows around 37,000 clones, approximately 84% of them seen only once. This specimen was blood, taken before dendritic cell vaccination. Receptors originate from a human donor with glioblastoma. CDR3s leave out the opening cysteine and the closing phenylalanine or tryptophan. Each record gives: V gene, CDR3 protein.

V: TRBV30
CDR3: AWSIGTSFSRYQETQY

V: TRBV15
CDR3: ATSRSERGGNEQF

V: TRBV9
CDR3: ASSDDGNWPQH

V: TRBV21-1
CDR3: ATSMLHNQETQY

V: TRBV6-1
CDR3: ASSVRVDGEQY

V: TRBV5-4
CDR3: ASSRGTGSYEQY

V: TRBV27
CDR3: ASSFGSTYEQY

V: TRBV28
CDR3: ASTPRGIMNTEAF

V: TRBV7-2
CDR3: ASSLAGPLNQPQH

V: TRBV7-9
CDR3: ASSLVGGGGTYNEQF

V: TRBV18
CDR3: ASSPPRQGLSGELF

V: TRBV19
CDR3: ASSPTITTNEKLF

V: TRBV11-2
CDR3: ASSFAPRPTDTQY

V: TRBV13
CDR3: ASSSKTGGSNQPQH

V: TRBV28
CDR3: ASSSGTTSYNEQF

V: TRBV6-5
CDR3: ASSAHEGALDYT

V: TRBV4-2
CDR3: ASSQAVKRGSYEQY

V: TRBV19
CDR3: ASSMPRGQFFAEAF

V: TRBV6-4
CDR3: ASSDYAGTGELF

V: TRBV30
CDR3: AWAASGELF

V: TRBV10-2
CDR3: ASSRTGGSLEPQH

V: TRBV27
CDR3: ASSSPPDRVYEQY

V: TRBV2
CDR3: ASSESGTAGYT

V: TRBV14
CDR3: ASSQGTPTPRETQY

V: TRBV11-3
CDR3: ATRRASNPTDTQY

V: TRBV27
CDR3: ASSLLAGGPYEQY

V: TRBV19
CDR3: ASSIIPRQGTYNEQF

V: TRBV5-1
CDR3: ASSPRTRSGNEKLF

V: TRBV5-4
CDR3: ASRGGNTIY

V: TRBV10-1
CDR3: ASYPPGTDSSYNSPLH

V: TRBV9
CDR3: ASSPFATGTEAF

V: TRBV5-6
CDR3: ASSFGIQVTEAF

V: TRBV7-6
CDR3: ASSRTSGGGSSYNSPLH

V: TRBV27
CDR3: ASSGQLAGGRGSTDTQY

V: TRBV11-3
CDR3: ASSLAGGVVYEQY

V: TRBV7-2
CDR3: ASSLALKLPYEQY

V: TRBV10-3
CDR3: AISIPTGPGNTIY